Listed below are T cell receptor beta chains from one sample, sequenced in a study of blood T cells in healthy people across ages. Each CDR3 protein is one row after TCRdb ran MiXCR on the 5' RACE reads. Of approximately 1.5 million distinct CDR3 sequences in the sample, about 31% were seen once. Sequenced sample: blood. The receptors shown here come from a woman aged 25 to 39 in good health. The CDR3 runs from the conserved cysteine through the conserved F or W. A D gene is named only where the DNA matches it firmly. Only some rows state a clone size, as once, few, many or a class for expanded clones.

d_gene	v_gene	abundance	j_gene	CDR3aa	CDR3nt
TRBD2	TRBV5-1	.	TRBJ2-1	CASRKREVYNEQFF	TGCGCCAGCAGGAAGCGGGAGGTCTACAATGAGCAGTTCTTC
.	TRBV28	.	TRBJ2-7	CASSSGVPGSYEQYF	TGTGCCAGCAGCTCCGGGGTTCCCGGCTCCTACGAGCAGTACTTC
.	TRBV5-5	many	TRBJ2-1	CASSLQVSHEQFF	TGTGCCAGCAGCTTGCAAGTGTCCCATGAGCAGTTCTTC
.	TRBV12-3/TRBV12-4	.	TRBJ1-4	CASSRGTAGGEKLFF	TGTGCCAGCAGCCGCGGGACGGCGGGGGGGGAAAAACTGTTTTTT
.	TRBV25-1	few	TRBJ2-1	CASSEFGRNEQFF	TGTGCCAGCAGTGAATTTGGCAGGAATGAGCAGTTCTTC
.	TRBV6-1	few	TRBJ2-1	CASSSEVIVYNEQFF	TGTGCCAGCAGCTCCGAAGTTATTGTCTACAATGAGCAGTTCTTC
TRBD2	TRBV9	.	TRBJ2-3	CASRGGSLTDTQYF	TGTGCCAGCAGGGGAGGGTCGTTGACAGATACGCAGTATTTT
.	TRBV4-1	.	TRBJ1-5	CASSSPITYQPQHF	TGCGCCAGCAGCTCCCCAATAACCTATCAGCCCCAGCATTTT
.	TRBV7-9	few	TRBJ2-7	CASPPTDGSGIYEQYF	TGTGCCAGCCCACCAACAGACGGGAGTGGTATCTACGAGCAGTACTTC
.	TRBV5-6	.	TRBJ2-1	CASSRGPKEFF	TGTGCCAGCAGCCGGGGACCGAAGGAGTTCTTC
TRBD1	TRBV9	few	TRBJ2-5	CASSHTGGETQYF	TGTGCCAGCAGCCACACAGGGGGGGAGACCCAGTACTTC
.	TRBV20-1	.	TRBJ2-7	CSALPSGTGAYEQYF	TGCAGTGCTCTACCCTCCGGGACGGGCGCCTACGAGCAGTACTTC
.	TRBV29-1	many	TRBJ2-7	CSVRSSGATTYEQYF	TGCAGCGTTCGTTCTTCAGGGGCCACGACGTACGAGCAGTACTTC
TRBD1	TRBV29-1	many	TRBJ1-2	CSVGDRSYGYTF	TGCAGCGTTGGGGACAGGAGCTATGGCTACACCTTC
.	TRBV29-1	few	TRBJ2-3	CSVKGPAGTDTRYF	TGCAGCGTTAAGGGACCGGCGGGAACAGATACGCGGTATTTT
.	TRBV9	.	TRBJ2-3	CASSVDPGPSNTDTQYF	TGTGCCAGCAGCGTAGATCCAGGTCCTTCAAACACAGATACGCAGTATTTT
.	TRBV2	once	TRBJ2-4	CASSEVRVSIAKNIQYF	TGTGCCAGCAGTGAAGTCCGGGTTTCGATAGCCAAAAACATTCAGTACTTC
.	TRBV29-1	few	TRBJ2-7	CSVEVQGPDEQYF	TGCAGCGTTGAAGTGCAGGGCCCAGACGAGCAGTACTTC
.	TRBV7-8	.	TRBJ2-7	CASSPATASYEQYF	TGTGCCAGCAGCCCGGCGACAGCATCCTACGAGCAGTACTTC
.	TRBV6-1	.	TRBJ1-2	CASQEGGAYGYTF	TGTGCCAGTCAGGAGGGGGGGGCCTACGGCTACACCTTC
TRBD2	TRBV20-1	.	TRBJ2-5	CSASPFRAQRGLEETQYF	TGCAGTGCTAGCCCTTTCCGGGCCCAGCGGGGCCTCGAGGAGACCCAGTACTTC
.	TRBV3-1	.	TRBJ1-1	CASSLGGGRFVVEAFF	TGTGCCAGCAGCCTGGGCGGGGGACGATTTGTTGTGGAAGCTTTCTTT
.	TRBV21-1	.	TRBJ2-1	CASNNWTSGYNEQFF	TGTGCCAGCAACAACTGGACTAGCGGCTACAATGAGCAGTTCTTC
.	TRBV29-1	.	TRBJ2-5	CSVERGLELTQYF	TGCAGCGTTGAACGGGGGTTAGAATTGACCCAGTACTTC
TRBD1	TRBV28	few	TRBJ2-3	CASSLWRQGGLLDTQYF	TGTGCCAGCAGTTTATGGCGACAGGGTGGCTTACTGGATACGCAGTATTTT
TRBD2	TRBV7-9	.	TRBJ2-2	CASSYRTSADGELFF	TGTGCCAGCAGCTATAGGACTAGCGCGGACGGGGAGCTGTTTTTT
TRBD1	TRBV5-1	few	TRBJ1-2	CASSYTTGADRGRRTSGYTF	TGCGCCAGCAGCTACACGACAGGGGCGGACAGGGGGCGCCGGACCTCTGGCTACACCTTC
.	TRBV6-1	few	TRBJ2-7	CASSWETREQYF	TGTGCCAGCAGTTGGGAGACCCGGGAGCAGTACTTC
.	TRBV20-1	.	TRBJ2-5	CSARGPLRENSETQYF	TGCAGTGCTAGAGGTCCTCTCCGGGAGAACTCGGAGACCCAGTACTTC
.	TRBV4-1	.	TRBJ1-2	CASSQDFSSSNYGYIF	TGCGCCAGCAGCCAAGATTTTAGCAGTTCGAACTATGGCTACATCTTC
TRBD2	TRBV15	.	TRBJ2-3	CATASGRTDTQYF	TGTGCCACCGCTAGCGGGAGAACTGATACGCAGTATTTT
.	TRBV5-6	few	TRBJ1-1	CASSPRAGYNTEAFF	TGTGCCAGCAGCCCCCGAGCAGGATACAACACTGAAGCTTTCTTT
.	TRBV4-2	few	TRBJ1-2	CASSQGPVNYGYTF	TGTGCCAGCAGCCAAGGCCCGGTTAACTATGGCTACACCTTC
TRBD2	TRBV7-9	few	TRBJ2-1	CASSPLRAGDPYNEQFF	TGTGCCAGCAGCCCCCTTCGGGCGGGGGACCCCTACAATGAGCAGTTCTTC
.	TRBV27	.	TRBJ1-2	CASSVRRESDYTF	TGTGCCAGCAGTGTCAGACGGGAATCGGACTACACCTTC
.	TRBV5-1	.	TRBJ2-1	CASSLAQEPGQFF	TGCGCCAGCAGCTTGGCCCAGGAGCCGGGGCAGTTCTTC
.	TRBV7-7	.	TRBJ2-5	CASSLAPRVSETQYF	TGTGCCAGCAGCTTAGCCCCCAGGGTTTCGGAGACCCAGTACTTC
TRBD1	TRBV15	.	TRBJ2-6	CATSSSPGQGPSGANVLTF	TGTGCCACCAGCAGTAGCCCGGGACAGGGACCCTCCGGGGCCAACGTCCTGACTTTC
.	TRBV20-1	.	TRBJ1-2	CSAIQRGINYGYTF	TGCAGTGCTATCCAAAGGGGCATTAACTATGGCTACACCTTC
TRBD2	TRBV12-5	.	TRBJ2-3	CASGKAGVDTDTQYF	TGTGCTAGTGGTAAAGCGGGAGTCGACACAGATACGCAGTATTTT
.	TRBV9	few	TRBJ2-1	CASSVEDGSYNEQFF	TGTGCCAGCAGCGTAGAGGACGGTTCGTACAATGAGCAGTTCTTC